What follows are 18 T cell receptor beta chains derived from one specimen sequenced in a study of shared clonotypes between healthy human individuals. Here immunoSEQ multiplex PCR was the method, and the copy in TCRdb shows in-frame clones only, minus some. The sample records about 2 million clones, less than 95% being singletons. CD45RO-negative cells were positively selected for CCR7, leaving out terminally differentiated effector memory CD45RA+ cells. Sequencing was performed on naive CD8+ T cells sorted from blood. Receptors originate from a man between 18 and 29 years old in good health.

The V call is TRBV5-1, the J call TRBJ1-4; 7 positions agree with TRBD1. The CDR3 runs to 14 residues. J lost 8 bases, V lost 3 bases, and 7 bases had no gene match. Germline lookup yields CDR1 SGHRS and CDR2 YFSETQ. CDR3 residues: CASSSFQGEEKLFF. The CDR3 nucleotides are TGCGCCAGCAGCTCTTTCCAGGGGGAAGAAAAACTGTTTTTT.

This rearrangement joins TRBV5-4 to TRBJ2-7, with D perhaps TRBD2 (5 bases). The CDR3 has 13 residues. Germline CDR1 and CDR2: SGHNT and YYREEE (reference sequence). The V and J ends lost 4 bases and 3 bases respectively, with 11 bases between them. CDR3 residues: CASSQDLLYEQYF. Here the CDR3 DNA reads TGTGCCAGCAGCCAGGACTTACTCTACGAGCAGTACTTC.

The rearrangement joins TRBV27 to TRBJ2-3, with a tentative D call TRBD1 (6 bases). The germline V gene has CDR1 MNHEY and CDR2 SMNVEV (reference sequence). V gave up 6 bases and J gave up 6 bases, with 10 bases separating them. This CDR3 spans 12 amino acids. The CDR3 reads CASRQGWDTQYF. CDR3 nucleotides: TGTGCCAGCAGACAGGGTTGGGATACGCAGTATTTT.

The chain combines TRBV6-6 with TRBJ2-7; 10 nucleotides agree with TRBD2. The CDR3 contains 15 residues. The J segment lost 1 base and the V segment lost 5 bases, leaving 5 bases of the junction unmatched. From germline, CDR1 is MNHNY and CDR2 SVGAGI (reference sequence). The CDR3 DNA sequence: TGTGCCAGCAGTCCCACTAGCGGGGTATCCTACGAGCAGTACTTC. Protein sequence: CASSPTSGVSYEQYF.

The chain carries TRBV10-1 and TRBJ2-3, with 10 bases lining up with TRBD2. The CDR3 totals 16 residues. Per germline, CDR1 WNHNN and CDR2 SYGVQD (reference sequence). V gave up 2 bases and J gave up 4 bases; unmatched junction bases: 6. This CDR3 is CASSETLAGDPDTQYF. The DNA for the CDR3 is TGCGCCAGCAGTGAGACTCTAGCGGGAGATCCAGATACGCAGTATTTT.

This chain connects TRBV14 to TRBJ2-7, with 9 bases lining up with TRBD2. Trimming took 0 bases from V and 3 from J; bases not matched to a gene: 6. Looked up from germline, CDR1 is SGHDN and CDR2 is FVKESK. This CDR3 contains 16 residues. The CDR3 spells CASSQDWTSEYYEQYF. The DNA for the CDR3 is TGTGCCAGCAGCCAAGACTGGACTAGCGAGTACTACGAGCAGTACTTC. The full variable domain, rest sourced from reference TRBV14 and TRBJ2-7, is EAGVTQFPSHSVIEKGQTVTLRCDPISGHDNLYWYRRVMGKEIKFLLHFVKESKQDESGMPNNRFLAERTGGTYSTLKVQPAELEDSGVYFCASSQDWTSEYYEQYFGPGTRLTVT.

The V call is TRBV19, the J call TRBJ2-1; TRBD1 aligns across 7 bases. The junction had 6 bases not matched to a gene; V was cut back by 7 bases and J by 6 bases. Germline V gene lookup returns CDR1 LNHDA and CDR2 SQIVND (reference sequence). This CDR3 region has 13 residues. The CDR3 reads CASTDRAGNEQFF. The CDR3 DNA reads TGTGCCAGTACTGACAGGGCCGGCAATGAGCAGTTCTTC.

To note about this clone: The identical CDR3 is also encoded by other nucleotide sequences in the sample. The CDR3 nucleotides read TGTGCCAGCAGCCCGGACAGACAAGAGACCCAGTACTTC. This codes for CASSPDRQETQYF. The chain has TRBV7-9 and TRBJ2-5; perhaps TRBD1 as D (6 bases). This CDR3 spans 13 amino acids. The V gene's germline CDR1 is SEHNR and CDR2 FQNEAQ (reference sequence). The germline V and J ends were trimmed by 5 bases and 2 bases, with 9 bases remaining between them.

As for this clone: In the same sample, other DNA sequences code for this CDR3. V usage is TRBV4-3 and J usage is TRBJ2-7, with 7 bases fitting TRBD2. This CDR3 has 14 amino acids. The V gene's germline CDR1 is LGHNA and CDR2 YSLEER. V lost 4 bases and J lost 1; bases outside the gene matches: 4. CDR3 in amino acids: CASSPSGGSYEQYF. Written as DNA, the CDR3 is TGCGCCAGCAGCCCTTCGGGGGGATCCTACGAGCAGTACTTC.

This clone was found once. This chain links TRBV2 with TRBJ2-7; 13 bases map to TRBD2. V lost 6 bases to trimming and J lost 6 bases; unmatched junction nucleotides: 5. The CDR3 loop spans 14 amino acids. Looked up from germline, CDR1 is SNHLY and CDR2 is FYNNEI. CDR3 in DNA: TGTGCCAGCAGGGGGACTAGCGGGGTCTCCGAGCAGTACTTC. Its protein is CASRGTSGVSEQYF.

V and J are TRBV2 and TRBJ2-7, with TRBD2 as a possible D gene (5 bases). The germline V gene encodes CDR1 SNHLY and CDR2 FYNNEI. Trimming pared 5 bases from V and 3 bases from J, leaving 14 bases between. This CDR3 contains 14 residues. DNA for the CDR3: TGTGCCAGCAGTCAAGGGTATACTAGCTACGAGCAGTACTTC. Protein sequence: CASSQGYTSYEQYF.

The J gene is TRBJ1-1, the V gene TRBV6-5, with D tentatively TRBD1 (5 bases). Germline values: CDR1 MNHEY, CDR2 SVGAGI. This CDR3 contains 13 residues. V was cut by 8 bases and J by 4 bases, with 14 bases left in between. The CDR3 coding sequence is TGTGCCAGCGGGGGATCTATGGGCACTGAAGCTTTCTTT. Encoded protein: CASGGSMGTEAFF.

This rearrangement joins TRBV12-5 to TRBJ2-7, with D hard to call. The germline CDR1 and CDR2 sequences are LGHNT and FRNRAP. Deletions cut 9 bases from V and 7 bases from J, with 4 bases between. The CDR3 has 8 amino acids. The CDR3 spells CASPEQYF. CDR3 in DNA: TGTGCTAGCCCTGAGCAGTACTTC.

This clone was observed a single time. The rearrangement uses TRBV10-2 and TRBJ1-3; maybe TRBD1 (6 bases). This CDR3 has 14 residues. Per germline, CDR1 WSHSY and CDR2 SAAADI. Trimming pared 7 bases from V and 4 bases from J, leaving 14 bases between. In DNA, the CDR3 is TGCGCCAGCACCGAGGGGGGGTGGGGAAACACCATATATTTT. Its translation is CASTEGGWGNTIYF.

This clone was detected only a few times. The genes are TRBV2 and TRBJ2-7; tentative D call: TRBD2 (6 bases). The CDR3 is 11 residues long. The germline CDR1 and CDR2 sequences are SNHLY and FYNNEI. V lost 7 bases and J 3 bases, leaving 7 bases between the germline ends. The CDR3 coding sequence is TGTGCCAGCAAGACTAGCTACGAGCAGTACTTC. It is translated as CASKTSYEQYF.

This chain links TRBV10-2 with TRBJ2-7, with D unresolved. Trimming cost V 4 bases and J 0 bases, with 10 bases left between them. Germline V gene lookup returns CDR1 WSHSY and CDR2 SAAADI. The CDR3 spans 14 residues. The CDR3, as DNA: TGCGCCAGCAGTGGGACGGACGGCTCCTACGAGCAGTACTTC. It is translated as CASSGTDGSYEQYF.

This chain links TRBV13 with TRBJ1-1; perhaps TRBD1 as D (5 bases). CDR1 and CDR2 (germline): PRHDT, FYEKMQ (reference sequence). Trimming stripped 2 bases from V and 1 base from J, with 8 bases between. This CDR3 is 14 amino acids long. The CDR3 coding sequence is TGTGCCAGCAGCTTAAGCAGGGAGAACACTGAAGCTTTCTTT. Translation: CASSLSRENTEAFF. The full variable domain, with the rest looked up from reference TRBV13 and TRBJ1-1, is AAGVIQSPRHLIKEKRETATLKCYPIPRHDTVYWYQQGPGQDPQFLISFYEKMQSDKGSIPDRFSAQQFSDYHSELNMSSLELGDSALYFCASSLSRENTEAFFGQGTRLTVV.

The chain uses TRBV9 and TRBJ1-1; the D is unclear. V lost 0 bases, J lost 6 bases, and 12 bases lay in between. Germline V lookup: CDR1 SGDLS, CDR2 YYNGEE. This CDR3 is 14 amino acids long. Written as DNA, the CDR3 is TGTGCCAGCAGCGTAGAGGGAAATGGCGCTGAAGCTTTCTTT. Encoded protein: CASSVEGNGAEAFF.